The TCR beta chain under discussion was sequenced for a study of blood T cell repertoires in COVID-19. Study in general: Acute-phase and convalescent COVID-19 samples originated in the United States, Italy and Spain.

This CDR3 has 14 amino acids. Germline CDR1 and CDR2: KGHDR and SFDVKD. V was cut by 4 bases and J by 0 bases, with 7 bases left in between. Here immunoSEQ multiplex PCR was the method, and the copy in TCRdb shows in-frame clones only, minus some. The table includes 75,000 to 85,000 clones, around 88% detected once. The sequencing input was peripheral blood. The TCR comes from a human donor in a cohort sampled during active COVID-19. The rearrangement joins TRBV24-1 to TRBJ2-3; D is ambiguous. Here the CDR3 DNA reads TGTGCCACCAGTGACGGGTATAGCACAGATACGCAGTATTTT. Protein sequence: CATSDGYSTDTQYF.